The 24 T cell receptor beta chains given below trace back to one sample, sequenced in a study. TCRdb independently ran MiXCR on the RT-PCR reads; one entry per CDR3 protein. The sample shows hundreds of thousands of distinct CDR3 sequences, 12% to 15% of them seen only once. Sequencing used memory CD4+ T cells from blood. The receptors shown here come from a female donor in good health, serving as a healthy control.

The chain has TRBV5-1 and TRBJ2-1, with TRBD2 matching 8 bases. The CDR3 is 17 residues long. With 3 bases clipped from V and 4 bases from J, the junction kept 12 bases outside the gene matches. CDR1 and CDR2 (germline): SGHRS, YFSETQ. As DNA, the CDR3 is TGCGCCAGCAGCTCCCATGTCGGGGGGGGAGTATACAATGAGCAGTTCTTC. Amino acid sequence: CASSSHVGGGVYNEQFF.

This clonotype was seen only a few times. The V and J genes are TRBV5-6 and TRBJ2-2; 10 bases are shared with TRBD1. This CDR3 has 17 residues. Germline V gives CDR1 SGHDT, CDR2 YYEEEE. V was pared by 3 bases and J by 3 bases, with 8 bases of the junction left unmatched. The CDR3 bases are TGTGCCAGCAGCTCTGAGGGGGGACAGGGGTACACCGGGGAGCTGTTTTTT. It translates to CASSSEGGQGYTGELFF.

J is TRBJ1-2 and V is TRBV10-2; the D is unclear. This CDR3 comprises 12 residues. Germline CDR1 reads WSHSY; CDR2 reads SAAADI. V dropped 7 bases and J dropped 6 bases, with 12 bases sitting between them. CDR3 region: CASKAQTDGYTF. Written as DNA, the CDR3 is TGCGCCAGCAAAGCCCAAACGGATGGCTACACCTTC.

The rearrangement joins TRBV18 to TRBJ1-5; 11 nucleotides line up with TRBD1. V lost 4 bases, J lost 3 bases, and 2 bases stayed unmatched. CDR1 and CDR2 (germline): KGHSH, LQKENI. This CDR3 spans 15 amino acids. CDR3 sequence: CASSRDRGDNQPQHF. The CDR3 DNA reads as TGTGCCAGCTCACGGGACAGGGGGGACAATCAGCCCCAGCATTTT.

This clonotype was seen many times. The chain carries TRBV10-3 and TRBJ2-5, with D perhaps matching TRBD2 (6 bases). Trimming took 4 bases from V and 0 from J, leaving 9 bases between them. Germline CDR1 and CDR2: ENHRY and SYGVKD. This CDR3 has 14 amino acids. This CDR3 reads CAISARGNQETQYF. CDR3 in DNA: TGTGCCATCAGTGCTCGGGGGAACCAAGAGACCCAGTACTTC.

This clonotype was counted ten times or more. The V call is TRBV4-1, the J call TRBJ2-1, with TRBD2 matching 12 bases. The CDR3 contains 17 residues. The V gene end was trimmed by 1 base and the J gene end by 0 bases; junction bases not matched to a gene: 1. Germline CDR1 MGHRA, CDR2 YSYEKL. CDR3 in DNA: TGCGCCAGCAGCCAAGTGACTAGCGGGAGCTCCTACAATGAGCAGTTCTTC. It yields the protein CASSQVTSGSSYNEQFF.

The rearrangement uses TRBV4-3 and TRBJ2-4; D might be TRBD2 (5 bases). The CDR3 covers 15 residues. From germline, CDR1 is LGHNA and CDR2 YSLEER. Trimming pared 0 bases from V and 7 bases from J, leaving 13 bases between. CDR3: CASSQDPRGRNIQYF. CDR3 nucleotide sequence: TGCGCCAGCAGCCAAGATCCCCGGGGTAGGAACATTCAGTACTTC.

This clonotype was counted at least ten times. The J gene is TRBJ2-2, the V gene TRBV12-3 or TRBV12-4; 7 bases align to TRBD1. With V trimmed by 2 bases and J by 0 bases, 6 bases remained unmatched. The CDR3 runs to 17 residues. The CDR3 is CASSLSPTGSNTGELFF. The CDR3, as DNA: TGTGCCAGCAGTTTAAGTCCGACAGGGTCGAACACCGGGGAGCTGTTTTTT.

In this sample, this clonotype turned up many times. The rearrangement joins TRBV10-3 to TRBJ1-1; weak D call: TRBD1 (5 bases). The V end lost 9 bases, the J end lost 5 bases, and 13 bases lay between the germline ends. CDR3 length: 12 amino acids. Per the germline V gene, CDR1 is ENHRY and CDR2 is SYGVKD. The chain's CDR3 is CAIRGLGTEAFF. The CDR3 nucleotides read TGTGCCATACGGGGACTAGGGACTGAAGCTTTCTTT.

At least ten counts were recorded for this clonotype. The rearrangement uses TRBV20-1 and TRBJ2-7; 7 bases line up with TRBD1. The CDR3 totals 16 residues. CDR1 and CDR2 (germline): DFQATT, SNEGSKA (reference sequence). V dropped 1 base and J dropped 0; count of bases not matched to a gene: 9. The CDR3: CSARGLDREGSYEQYF. Written as DNA, the CDR3 is TGCAGTGCTAGAGGTCTTGACAGGGAAGGCTCCTACGAGCAGTACTTC.

The chain carries TRBV30 and TRBJ1-1; a possible D gene is TRBD1 (5 bases). Germline-derived CDR1 and CDR2 are GTSNPN and SVGIG (reference sequence). V was shortened by 2 bases and J by 1 base, with 14 bases between the two germline ends. The CDR3 extends over 15 amino acids. CDR3 nucleotides: TGTGCCTGGAGTCCCCTGCGGGGGAAGAACACTGAAGCTTTCTTT. Translated, it gives CAWSPLRGKNTEAFF.

A few counts support this clonotype. The chain has TRBV20-1 and TRBJ1-1; perhaps TRBD1 as D (5 bases). The germline V gene encodes CDR1 DFQATT and CDR2 SNEGSKA (reference sequence). The germline V and J ends were trimmed by 3 bases and 0 bases, with 14 bases remaining between them. The CDR3 runs 15 residues. The CDR3 DNA is TGCAGTGCTAGCGACAGCTCCCGGATGAACACTGAAGCTTTCTTT. It specifies CSASDSSRMNTEAFF.

This clonotype has more than one count but fewer than ten. The chain joins TRBV20-1 to TRBJ2-7; D tentatively fits TRBD1 or TRBD2 (6 bases each). CDR3 length equals 17 residues. Per the germline V gene, CDR1 is DFQATT and CDR2 is SNEGSKA (reference sequence). Between the trimmed V and J ends, which lost 0 bases and 0 bases, there was a span of 18 bases. CDR3 residues: CSARDGRRQGISYEQYF. The CDR3 nucleotides read TGCAGTGCTAGAGATGGGAGGAGGCAGGGGATCTCCTACGAGCAGTACTTC.

This clonotype was observed a handful of times. The chain has TRBV7-2 and TRBJ1-5; no reliable D call. The germline V and J ends were trimmed by 0 bases and 2 bases, with 8 bases remaining between them. The CDR3 totals 15 residues. Germline-derived CDR1 and CDR2 are SGHTA and FQGNSA. CDR3 nucleotide sequence: TGTGCCAGCAGCTTAGCCAGAGATGGCAATCAGCCCCAGCATTTT. It translates to CASSLARDGNQPQHF.

The CDR3 nucleotides read TGTGCCAGCAGTTCCCCCGACACGATGAACACTGAAGCTTTCTTT. It translates to CASSSPDTMNTEAFF. The chain is built from TRBV6-6 and TRBJ1-1; D gene uncertain. The CDR3 has 15 amino acids. Trimming shortened V by 4 bases and J by 0 bases, and 12 bases separated the two germline ends. The germline gives CDR1 MNHNY, CDR2 SVGAGI (reference sequence).

This clonotype was observed many times. The genes are TRBV6-5 and TRBJ2-2, with 8 bases lining up with TRBD1. The trim removed 6 bases at V and 0 bases at J, leaving 3 bases unmatched. CDR3 length: 15 residues. CDR1 and CDR2 from the germline V gene are MNHEY and SVGAGI. CDR3: CASRTGQANTGELFF. CDR3 DNA: TGTGCCAGCAGAACGGGACAGGCGAACACCGGGGAGCTGTTTTTT.

The chain uses TRBV7-9 and TRBJ2-6; no firm D call. The germline V gene encodes CDR1 SEHNR and CDR2 FQNEAQ (reference sequence). There are 18 residues in the CDR3. Trimming left V 4 bases short and J 1 base short, with 17 bases between. CDR3 nucleotide sequence: TGTGCCAGCAGCTCATCTAAGGGTTCCGTATCTGGGGCCAACGTCCTGACTTTC. Translation gives CASSSSKGSVSGANVLTF.

This clonotype was found a few times. The chain recombines TRBV10-3 with TRBJ1-4; tentative D call: TRBD1 (6 bases). V shed 11 bases and J shed 4 bases, with 17 bases lying between them. CDR3 length: 14 amino acids. CDR1 and CDR2 from the germline V gene are ENHRY and SYGVKD. The CDR3 here is CAASGEQNNEKLFF. The CDR3 nucleotides are TGTGCCGCCTCAGGGGAACAGAATAATGAAAAACTGTTTTTT.

This clonotype was recorded many times. The chain carries TRBV20-1 and TRBJ1-5, with D unclear. The CDR3 loop spans 12 amino acids. Germline assignment: CDR1 DFQATT and CDR2 SNEGSKA (reference sequence). V dropped 6 bases and J dropped 3 bases, with 9 bases sitting between them. The DNA of the CDR3 is TGCAGTGCCCAAACGTACAATCAGCCCCAGCATTTT. It codes for CSAQTYNQPQHF.

This clonotype was counted at least ten times. The rearrangement links TRBV29-1 to TRBJ2-3, with TRBD2 matching 8 bases. CDR3 length: 13 residues. The germline V gene has CDR1 SQVTM and CDR2 ANQGSEA. Trimming at V came to 3 bases and at J to 10 bases, leaving 9 bases not matched to a gene. DNA for the CDR3: TGCAGCGTTGATGGACTAGCACAAGGTCCGCAGTATTTT. This codes for CSVDGLAQGPQYF.

The V call is TRBV7-9, the J call TRBJ2-2; 7 bases align to TRBD1. The CDR3 has 14 amino acids. J gave up 5 bases and V 4 bases, and 4 bases lay outside the gene matches. Germline CDR1 is SEHNR and CDR2 is FQNEAQ (reference sequence). CDR3 region: CASSSSGGTGELFF. The CDR3 DNA sequence: TGTGCCAGCAGCTCCTCAGGGGGTACCGGGGAGCTGTTTTTT.

Concerning this clonotype itself: This may be a read error: a much more frequent sequence differs by one nucleotide. The chain couples TRBV20-1 to TRBJ2-7; TRBD1 matches at 7 bases. Germline V gene data show CDR1 as DFQATT and CDR2 as SNEGSKA (reference sequence). The CDR3 totals 18 residues. J gave up 2 bases and V 4 bases, and 20 bases lay outside the gene matches. CDR3 in DNA: TGCAGTGCTACCGCCGACAGGGTTTCACTATCGGAAACCTACGAGCAGTACTTC. It codes for CSATADRVSLSETYEQYF.

The V call is TRBV20-1, the J call TRBJ2-7; 9 bases are a match to TRBD2. The CDR3 is 16 amino acids. The ends lost 2 bases at V and 7 bases at J; junction bases unmatched: 15. The V gene's germline CDR1 is DFQATT and CDR2 SNEGSKA (reference sequence). CDR3: CSARSGLAGQIGEQYF. DNA of the CDR3: TGCAGTGCTAGATCGGGGCTAGCGGGGCAGATTGGGGAGCAGTACTTC.

In this sample, this clonotype turned up many times. V usage is TRBV10-3 and J usage is TRBJ2-1; D gene ambiguous. Deletions cut 4 bases from V and 7 bases from J, with 8 bases between. Germline CDR1 reads ENHRY; CDR2 reads SYGVKD. The CDR3 runs 12 residues. CDR3 amino acids: CAISVIRNEQFF. For the CDR3, the DNA is TGTGCCATCAGTGTTATTCGGAATGAGCAGTTCTTC.